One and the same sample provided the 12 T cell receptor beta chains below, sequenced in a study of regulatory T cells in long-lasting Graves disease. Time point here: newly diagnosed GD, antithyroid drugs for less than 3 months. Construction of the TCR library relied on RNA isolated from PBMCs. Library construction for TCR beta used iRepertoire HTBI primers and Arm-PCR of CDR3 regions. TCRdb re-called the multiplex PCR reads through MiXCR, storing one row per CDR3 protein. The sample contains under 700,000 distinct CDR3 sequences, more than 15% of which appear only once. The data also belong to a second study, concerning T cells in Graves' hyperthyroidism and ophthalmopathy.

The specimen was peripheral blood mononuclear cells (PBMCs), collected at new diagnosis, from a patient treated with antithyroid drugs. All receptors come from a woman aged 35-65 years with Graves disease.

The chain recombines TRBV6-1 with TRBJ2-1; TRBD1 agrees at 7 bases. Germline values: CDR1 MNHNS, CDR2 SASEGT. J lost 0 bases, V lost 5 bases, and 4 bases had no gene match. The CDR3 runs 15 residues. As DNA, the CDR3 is TGTGCCAGCAGTACACAGGGGAACTCCTACAATGAGCAGTTCTTC. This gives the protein CASSTQGNSYNEQFF.

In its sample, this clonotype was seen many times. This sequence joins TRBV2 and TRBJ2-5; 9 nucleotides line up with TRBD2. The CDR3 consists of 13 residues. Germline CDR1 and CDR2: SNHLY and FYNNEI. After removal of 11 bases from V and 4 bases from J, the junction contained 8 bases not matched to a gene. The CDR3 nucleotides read TGTGCCTCTGCGGGGGGGGCATTAGAGACCCAGTACTTC. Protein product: CASAGGALETQYF.

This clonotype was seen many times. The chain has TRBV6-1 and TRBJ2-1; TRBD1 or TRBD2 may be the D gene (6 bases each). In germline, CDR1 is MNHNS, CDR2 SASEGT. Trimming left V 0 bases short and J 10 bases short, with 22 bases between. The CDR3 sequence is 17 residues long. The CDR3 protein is CASSEASGGQTAGEQFF. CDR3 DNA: TGTGCCAGCAGTGAAGCTTCTGGGGGACAAACGGCGGGGGAGCAGTTCTTC.

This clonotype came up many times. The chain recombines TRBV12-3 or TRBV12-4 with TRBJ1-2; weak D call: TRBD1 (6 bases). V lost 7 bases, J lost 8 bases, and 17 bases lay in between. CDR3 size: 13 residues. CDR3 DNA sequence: TGTGCCAGCAACCATGACAGGTTCTGGGGCTACACCTTC. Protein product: CASNHDRFWGYTF.

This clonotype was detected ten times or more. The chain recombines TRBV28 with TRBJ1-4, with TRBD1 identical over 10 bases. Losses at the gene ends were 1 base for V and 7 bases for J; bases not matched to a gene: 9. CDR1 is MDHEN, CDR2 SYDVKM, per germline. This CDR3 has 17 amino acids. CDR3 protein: CASSLFGPGTGAEKLFF. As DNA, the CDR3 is TGTGCCAGCAGTTTATTTGGGCCCGGGACAGGGGCTGAAAAACTGTTTTTT.

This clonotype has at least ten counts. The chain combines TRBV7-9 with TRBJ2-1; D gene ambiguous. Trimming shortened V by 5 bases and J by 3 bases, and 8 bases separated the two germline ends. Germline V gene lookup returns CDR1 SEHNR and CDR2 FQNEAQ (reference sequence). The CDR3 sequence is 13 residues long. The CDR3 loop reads CASSLGSYNEQFF. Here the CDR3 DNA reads TGTGCCAGCAGCCTCGGAAGCTACAATGAGCAGTTCTTC.

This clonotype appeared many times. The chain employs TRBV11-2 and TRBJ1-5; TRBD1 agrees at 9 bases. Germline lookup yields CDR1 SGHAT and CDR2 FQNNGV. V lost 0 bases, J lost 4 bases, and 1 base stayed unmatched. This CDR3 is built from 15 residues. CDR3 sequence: CASSLEGTGNQPQHF. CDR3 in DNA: TGTGCCAGCAGCTTAGAAGGGACAGGGAATCAGCCCCAGCATTTT. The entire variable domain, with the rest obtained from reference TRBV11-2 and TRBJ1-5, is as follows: EAGVAQSPRYKIIEKRQSVAFWCNPISGHATLYWYQQILGQGPKLLIQFQNNGVVDDSQLPKDRFSAERLKGVDSTLKIQPAKLEDSAVYLCASSLEGTGNQPQHFGDGTRLSIL.

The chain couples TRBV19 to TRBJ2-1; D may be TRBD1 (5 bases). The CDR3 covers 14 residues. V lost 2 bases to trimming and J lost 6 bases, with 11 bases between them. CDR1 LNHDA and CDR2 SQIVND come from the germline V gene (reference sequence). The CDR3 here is CASSIQGVGNEQFF. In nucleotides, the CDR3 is TGTGCCAGTAGTATACAGGGTGTGGGCAATGAGCAGTTCTTC.

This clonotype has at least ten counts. CDR3 in DNA: TGTGCCAGCAGTGTTAGGGGGTCGGTGGCGAACACTGAAGCTTTCTTT. Its translation: CASSVRGSVANTEAFF. The V and J genes are TRBV12-3 or TRBV12-4 and TRBJ1-1, with a tentative D call TRBD1 (6 bases). With 5 bases removed from V and 1 base from J, the gap between germline ends came to 17 bases. The length of the CDR3 is 16 residues.

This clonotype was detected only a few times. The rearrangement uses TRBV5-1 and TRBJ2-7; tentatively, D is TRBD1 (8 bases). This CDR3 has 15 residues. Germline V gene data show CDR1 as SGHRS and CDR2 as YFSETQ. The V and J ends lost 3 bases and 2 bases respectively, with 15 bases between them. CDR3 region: CASSSQGGNAYEQYF. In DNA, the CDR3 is TGCGCCAGCAGCTCACAGGGGGGGAATGCCTACGAGCAGTACTTC.

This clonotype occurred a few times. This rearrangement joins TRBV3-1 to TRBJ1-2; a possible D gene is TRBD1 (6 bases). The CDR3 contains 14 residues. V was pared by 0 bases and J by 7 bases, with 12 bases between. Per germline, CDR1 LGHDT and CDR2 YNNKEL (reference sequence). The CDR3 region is CASSQDTGTGGYTF. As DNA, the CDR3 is TGTGCCAGCAGCCAAGACACAGGGACGGGTGGCTACACCTTC.

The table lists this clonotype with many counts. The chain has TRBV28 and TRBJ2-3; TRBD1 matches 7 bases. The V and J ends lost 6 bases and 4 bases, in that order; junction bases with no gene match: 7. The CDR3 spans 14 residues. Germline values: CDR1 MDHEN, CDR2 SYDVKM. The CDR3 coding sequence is TGTGCCAGCAGGTTACAGGGGACGTCAGATACGCAGTATTTT. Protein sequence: CASRLQGTSDTQYF.